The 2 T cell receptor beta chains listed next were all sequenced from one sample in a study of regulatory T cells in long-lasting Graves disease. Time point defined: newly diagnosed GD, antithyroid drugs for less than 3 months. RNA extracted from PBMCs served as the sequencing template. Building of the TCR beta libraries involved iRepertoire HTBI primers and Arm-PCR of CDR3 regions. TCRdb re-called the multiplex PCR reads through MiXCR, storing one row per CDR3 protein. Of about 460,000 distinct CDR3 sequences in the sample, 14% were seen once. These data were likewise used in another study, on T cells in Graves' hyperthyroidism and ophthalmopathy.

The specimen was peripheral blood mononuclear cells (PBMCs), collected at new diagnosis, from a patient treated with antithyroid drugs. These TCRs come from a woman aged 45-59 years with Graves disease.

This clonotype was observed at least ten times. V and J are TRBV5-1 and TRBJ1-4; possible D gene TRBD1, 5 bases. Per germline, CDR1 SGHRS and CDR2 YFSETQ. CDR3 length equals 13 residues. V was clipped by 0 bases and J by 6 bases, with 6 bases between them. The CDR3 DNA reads TGCGCCAGCAGCTTGGGACAGTATGAAAAACTGTTTTTT. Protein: CASSLGQYEKLFF.

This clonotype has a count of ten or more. For the CDR3, the DNA is TGTGCCAGCAGTTTAAGCCAGTTTTATAGCAATCAGCCCCAGCATTTT. Translated: CASSLSQFYSNQPQHF. The chain combines TRBV28 with TRBJ1-5; D ambiguous. The CDR3 contains 16 residues. From germline, CDR1 is MDHEN and CDR2 SYDVKM. Trimming removed 2 bases at V and 0 bases at J, with 11 bases between.